The rows below give T cell receptor beta chains drawn from one sample of a study of CD8+ T cells in alopecia areata. Method: immunoSEQ multiplex PCR; TCRdb's copy keeps in-frame clones and lacks some. The sample has fewer than 100,000 clones; roughly 47% are singletons. Material for sequencing was CD4+ T cells sorted from blood. The receptors were sampled from a human donor with alopecia areata. CDR3s include the opening cysteine and the closing phenylalanine or tryptophan. Fields, in order: J gene, clone size, D gene, V gene, CDR3 protein, CDR3 DNA. The D gene is left open where the match is weak. Size tells how often a clone was seen (once, few, many) or the class of an expanded clone, and some rows leave it out.

j_gene: TRBJ2-7
abundance: -
d_gene: -
v_gene: TRBV5-1
CDR3aa: CASSSQGEQYF
CDR3nt: TGCGCCAGCAGCTCTCAGGGCGAGCAGTACTTC

j_gene: TRBJ2-3
abundance: -
d_gene: -
v_gene: TRBV5-1
CDR3aa: CASSLDSTDTQYF
CDR3nt: TGCGCCAGCAGCTTGGACAGCACAGATACGCAGTATTTT

j_gene: TRBJ1-2
abundance: -
d_gene: TRBD1
v_gene: TRBV29-1
CDR3aa: CSVGTDPSYGYTF
CDR3nt: TGCAGCGTCGGGACAGACCCCTCCTATGGCTACACCTTC

j_gene: TRBJ2-7
abundance: once
d_gene: -
v_gene: TRBV7-2
CDR3aa: CASSGWGRDPYEQYF
CDR3nt: TGTGCCAGCAGTGGCTGGGGGCGTGATCCCTACGAGCAGTACTTC

j_gene: TRBJ2-1
abundance: -
d_gene: -
v_gene: TRBV11-2
CDR3aa: CASSSTYRQRKSYNEQFF
CDR3nt: TGTGCCAGCAGCTCCACTTATCGGCAGCGTAAATCCTACAATGAGCAGTTCTTC

j_gene: TRBJ2-4
abundance: -
d_gene: -
v_gene: TRBV19
CDR3aa: CASSMQSKNIQYF
CDR3nt: TGTGCCAGTAGTATGCAGTCCAAAAACATTCAGTACTTC

j_gene: TRBJ2-5
abundance: few
d_gene: TRBD2
v_gene: TRBV6-6
CDR3aa: CASSKGLAYQETQYF
CDR3nt: TGTGCCAGCAGTAAGGGACTAGCGTACCAAGAGACCCAGTACTTC

j_gene: TRBJ2-7
abundance: -
d_gene: TRBD1
v_gene: TRBV29-1
CDR3aa: CSAEGQGFEQYF
CDR3nt: TGCAGCGCAGAGGGACAGGGGTTCGAGCAGTACTTC

j_gene: TRBJ1-1
abundance: -
d_gene: -
v_gene: TRBV29-1
CDR3aa: CSVERALMNTEAFF
CDR3nt: TGCAGCGTTGAAAGGGCCCTCATGAACACTGAAGCTTTCTTT

j_gene: TRBJ1-5
abundance: -
d_gene: -
v_gene: TRBV2
CDR3aa: CASSEALRGQPQHF
CDR3nt: TGTGCCAGCAGTGAAGCGCTTCGGGGTCAGCCCCAGCATTTT

j_gene: TRBJ2-7
abundance: few
d_gene: -
v_gene: TRBV29-1
CDR3aa: CSVETGVREQYF
CDR3nt: TGCAGCGTGGAGACAGGTGTCAGGGAGCAGTACTTC

j_gene: TRBJ2-4
abundance: -
d_gene: -
v_gene: TRBV27
CDR3aa: CASSPIRGRRKNIQYF
CDR3nt: TGTGCCAGCAGTCCAATCCGGGGGCGTCGTAAAAACATTCAGTACTTC

j_gene: TRBJ2-1
abundance: -
d_gene: -
v_gene: TRBV7-9
CDR3aa: CASRGASHNEQFF
CDR3nt: TGTGCCAGCAGAGGGGCTAGTCACAATGAGCAGTTCTTC

j_gene: TRBJ2-1
abundance: few
d_gene: TRBD2
v_gene: TRBV30
CDR3aa: CAWSRGTSGSRNEQFF
CDR3nt: TGTGCCTGGAGCCGAGGGACTAGCGGGAGTAGGAATGAGCAGTTCTTC

j_gene: TRBJ1-5
abundance: -
d_gene: -
v_gene: TRBV27
CDR3aa: CASSFTRNSNQPQHF
CDR3nt: TGTGCCAGCAGTTTTACCAGGAATAGCAATCAGCCCCAGCATTTT

j_gene: TRBJ2-1
abundance: -
d_gene: -
v_gene: TRBV6-1
CDR3aa: CASSESVNNEQFF
CDR3nt: TGTGCCAGCAGTGAGTCCGTAAACAATGAGCAGTTCTTC

j_gene: TRBJ2-5
abundance: few
d_gene: -
v_gene: TRBV29-1
CDR3aa: CSVDPTGVKETQYF
CDR3nt: TGCAGCGTTGACCCGACAGGAGTAAAAGAGACCCAGTACTTC

j_gene: TRBJ2-1
abundance: -
d_gene: -
v_gene: TRBV5-4
CDR3aa: CASSPLALAEQFF
CDR3nt: TGTGCCAGCAGCCCCTTAGCCCTTGCTGAGCAGTTCTTC

j_gene: TRBJ1-2
abundance: -
d_gene: -
v_gene: TRBV25-1
CDR3aa: CASSNRESGYTF
CDR3nt: TGTGCCAGCAGTAACAGGGAAAGCGGCTACACCTTC

j_gene: TRBJ2-3
abundance: few
d_gene: -
v_gene: TRBV21-1
CDR3aa: CASSKAQVRGTDTQYF
CDR3nt: TGTGCCAGCAGCAAAGCTCAAGTCCGGGGCACAGATACGCAGTATTTT

j_gene: TRBJ2-7
abundance: -
d_gene: -
v_gene: TRBV18
CDR3aa: CASSPTQGDEQYF
CDR3nt: TGTGCCAGCTCACCCACCCAGGGAGATGAGCAGTACTTC

j_gene: TRBJ2-4
abundance: few
d_gene: -
v_gene: TRBV29-1
CDR3aa: CSAAPTQTLAKNIQYF
CDR3nt: TGCAGCGCTGCACCCACCCAGACCCTAGCCAAAAACATTCAGTACTTC

j_gene: TRBJ2-6
abundance: -
d_gene: -
v_gene: TRBV28
CDR3aa: CASIPSGANVLTF
CDR3nt: TGTGCCAGCATACCATCTGGGGCCAACGTCCTGACTTTC

j_gene: TRBJ2-7
abundance: few
d_gene: -
v_gene: TRBV28
CDR3aa: CASSSPFEQYF
CDR3nt: TGTGCCAGCAGTTCGCCCTTCGAGCAGTACTTC

j_gene: TRBJ2-1
abundance: -
d_gene: -
v_gene: TRBV29-1
CDR3aa: CSVDRESSYNEQFF
CDR3nt: TGCAGCGTTGACAGGGAGAGCTCCTACAATGAGCAGTTCTTC

j_gene: TRBJ2-1
abundance: few
d_gene: TRBD2
v_gene: TRBV6-6
CDR3aa: CASGESISGNNEQFF
CDR3nt: TGTGCCAGCGGCGAGAGTATTAGCGGGAATAATGAGCAGTTCTTC

j_gene: TRBJ2-6
abundance: -
d_gene: -
v_gene: TRBV28
CDR3aa: CASRLSGANVLTF
CDR3nt: TGTGCCAGCAGGCTCTCTGGGGCCAACGTCCTGACTTTC

j_gene: TRBJ2-1
abundance: -
d_gene: -
v_gene: TRBV7-2
CDR3aa: CASSAVYGSYNEQFF
CDR3nt: TGTGCCAGCAGCGCCGTATACGGCTCCTACAATGAGCAGTTCTTC

j_gene: TRBJ2-7
abundance: -
d_gene: -
v_gene: TRBV6-6
CDR3aa: CASSPILFYEQYF
CDR3nt: TGTGCCAGCAGCCCGATACTCTTTTACGAGCAGTACTTC

j_gene: TRBJ2-1
abundance: -
d_gene: -
v_gene: TRBV11-3
CDR3aa: CASSLDGGGSYNEQFF
CDR3nt: TGTGCCAGCAGCTTAGACGGGGGTGGCTCCTACAATGAGCAGTTCTTC

j_gene: TRBJ1-6
abundance: -
d_gene: -
v_gene: TRBV29-1
CDR3aa: CSASQGGNSPLHF
CDR3nt: TGCAGCGCCTCCCAGGGTGGTAATTCACCCCTCCACTTT

j_gene: TRBJ1-2
abundance: -
d_gene: -
v_gene: TRBV30
CDR3aa: CAWRPTGYYGYTF
CDR3nt: TGTGCCTGGAGGCCGACAGGCTATTATGGCTACACCTTC

j_gene: TRBJ1-2
abundance: few
d_gene: -
v_gene: TRBV29-1
CDR3aa: CSAVPNYGYTF
CDR3nt: TGCAGCGCCGTTCCTAACTATGGCTACACCTTC

j_gene: TRBJ2-5
abundance: -
d_gene: TRBD2
v_gene: TRBV9
CDR3aa: CASSEPPKVAGRTQYF
CDR3nt: TGTGCCAGCAGCGAGCCTCCGAAGGTAGCGGGTAGGACCCAGTACTTC

j_gene: TRBJ1-1
abundance: few
d_gene: TRBD1
v_gene: TRBV30
CDR3aa: CAWSEQGRSEAFF
CDR3nt: TGTGCCTGGAGTGAACAGGGGAGGTCTGAAGCTTTCTTT

j_gene: TRBJ1-2
abundance: once
d_gene: -
v_gene: TRBV7-2
CDR3aa: CASSLGGAGYTF
CDR3nt: TGTGCCAGCAGCTTAGGCGGGGCTGGCTACACCTTC

j_gene: TRBJ2-1
abundance: -
d_gene: -
v_gene: TRBV6-5
CDR3aa: CASSWMDEQFF
CDR3nt: TGTGCCAGCAGTTGGATGGATGAGCAGTTCTTC

j_gene: TRBJ2-7
abundance: -
d_gene: TRBD1
v_gene: TRBV4-1
CDR3aa: CASSLWLQGPYEQYF
CDR3nt: TGCGCCAGCAGTCTTTGGTTACAGGGGCCCTACGAGCAGTACTTC

j_gene: TRBJ2-5
abundance: -
d_gene: -
v_gene: TRBV7-2
CDR3aa: CASSLRASTETQYF
CDR3nt: TGTGCCAGCAGCTTAAGGGCTAGCACAGAGACCCAGTACTTC

j_gene: TRBJ2-6
abundance: once
d_gene: TRBD2
v_gene: TRBV4-1
CDR3aa: CASSQSGRTGANVLTF
CDR3nt: TGCGCCAGCAGCCAGAGCGGGAGGACTGGGGCCAACGTCCTGACTTTC

j_gene: TRBJ2-1
abundance: -
d_gene: -
v_gene: TRBV23-1
CDR3aa: CASVLIVLYNEQFF
CDR3nt: TGCGCCAGCGTTTTAATTGTTCTGTACAATGAGCAGTTCTTC

j_gene: TRBJ1-1
abundance: few
d_gene: -
v_gene: TRBV28
CDR3aa: CASSLLKVRFGIGAFF
CDR3nt: TGTGCCAGCAGTCTACTTAAAGTCAGATTCGGGATAGGAGCTTTCTTT

j_gene: TRBJ1-2
abundance: -
d_gene: -
v_gene: TRBV9
CDR3aa: CASSQPSYGYTF
CDR3nt: TGTGCCAGCAGCCAACCAAGCTATGGCTACACCTTC

j_gene: TRBJ1-5
abundance: -
d_gene: -
v_gene: TRBV28
CDR3aa: CASKPHSNQPQHF
CDR3nt: TGTGCCAGCAAGCCCCATAGCAATCAGCCCCAGCATTTT